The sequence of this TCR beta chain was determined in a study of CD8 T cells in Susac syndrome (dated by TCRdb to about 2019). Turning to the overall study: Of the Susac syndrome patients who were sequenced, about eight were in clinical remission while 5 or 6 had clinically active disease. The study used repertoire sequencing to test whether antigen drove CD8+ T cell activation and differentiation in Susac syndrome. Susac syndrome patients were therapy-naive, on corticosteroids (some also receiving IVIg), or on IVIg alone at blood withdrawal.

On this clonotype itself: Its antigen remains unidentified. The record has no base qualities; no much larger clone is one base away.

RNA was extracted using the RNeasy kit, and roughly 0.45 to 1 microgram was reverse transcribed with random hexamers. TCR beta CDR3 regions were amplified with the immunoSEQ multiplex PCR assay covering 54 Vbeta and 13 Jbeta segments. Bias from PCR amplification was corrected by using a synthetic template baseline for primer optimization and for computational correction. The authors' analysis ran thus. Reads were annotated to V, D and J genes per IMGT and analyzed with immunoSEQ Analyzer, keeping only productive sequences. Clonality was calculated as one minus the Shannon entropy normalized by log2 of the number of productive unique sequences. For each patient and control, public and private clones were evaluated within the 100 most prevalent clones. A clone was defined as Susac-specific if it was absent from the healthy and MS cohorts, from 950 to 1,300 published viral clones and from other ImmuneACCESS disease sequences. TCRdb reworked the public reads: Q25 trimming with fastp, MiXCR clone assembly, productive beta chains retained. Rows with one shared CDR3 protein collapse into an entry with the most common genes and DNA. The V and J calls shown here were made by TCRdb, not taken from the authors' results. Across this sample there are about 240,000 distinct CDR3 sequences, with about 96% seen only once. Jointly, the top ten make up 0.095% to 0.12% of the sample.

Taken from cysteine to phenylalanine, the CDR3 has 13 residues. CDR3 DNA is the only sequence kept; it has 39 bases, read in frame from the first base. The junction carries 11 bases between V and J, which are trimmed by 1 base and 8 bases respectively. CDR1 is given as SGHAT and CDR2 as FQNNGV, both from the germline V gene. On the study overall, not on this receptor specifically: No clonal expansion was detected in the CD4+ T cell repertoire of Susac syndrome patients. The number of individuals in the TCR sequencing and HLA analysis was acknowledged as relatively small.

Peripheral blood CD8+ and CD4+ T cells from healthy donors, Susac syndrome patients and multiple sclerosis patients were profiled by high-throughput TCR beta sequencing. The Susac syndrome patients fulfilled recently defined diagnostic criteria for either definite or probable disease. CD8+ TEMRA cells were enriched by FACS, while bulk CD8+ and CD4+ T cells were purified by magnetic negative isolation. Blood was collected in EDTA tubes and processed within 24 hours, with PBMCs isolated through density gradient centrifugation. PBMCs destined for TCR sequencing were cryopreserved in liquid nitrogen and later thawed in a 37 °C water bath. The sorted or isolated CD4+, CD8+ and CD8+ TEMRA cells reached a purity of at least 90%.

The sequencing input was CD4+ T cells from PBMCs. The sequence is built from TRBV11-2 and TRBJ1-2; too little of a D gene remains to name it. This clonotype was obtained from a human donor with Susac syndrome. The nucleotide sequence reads TGTGCCAGCAGCTTAGTACTCGTTGGAGGCTACACCTTC. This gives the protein CASSLVLVGGYTF. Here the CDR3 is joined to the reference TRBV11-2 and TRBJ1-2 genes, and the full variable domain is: EAGVAQSPRYKIIEKRQSVAFWCNPISGHATLYWYQQILGQGPKLLIQFQNNGVVDDSQLPKDRFSAERLKGVDSTLKIQPAKLEDSAVYLCASSLVLVGGYTFGSGTRLTVV.